The rows below give T cell receptor beta chains drawn from one sample of a study of post-analysis software for immune sequencing data. TCRdb reanalysed the PCR reads using MiXCR and keeps one entry per CDR3 protein. This sample yields 250,000 to 300,000 distinct CDR3 sequences, of which approximately 34% are seen a single time; around 5% belongs to the top ten. Material: blood. Receptor source: a girl aged 10 to 17 with multiple sclerosis. Both conserved end residues are part of each CDR3. Fields, in order: clone size, V gene, J gene, D gene, CDR3 protein, CDR3 DNA. The D gene is left open where the match is weak. Not all rows give a size; the values are once, few, many and, for expanded clones, a class.

-	TRBV20-1	TRBJ2-1	TRBD2	CSAAGTSGSNEQFF	TGCAGTGCTGCCGGGACTAGCGGGAGTAATGAGCAGTTCTTC
-	TRBV4-1	TRBJ1-4	-	CASSHSGKLNENLFF	TGCGCCAGCAGTCACTCTGGGAAACTTAATGAAAACCTGTTTTTT
few	TRBV28	TRBJ1-4	-	CASSRDKGYATNEKLFF	TGTGCCAGCAGTCGGGACAAGGGATATGCAACTAATGAAAAACTGTTTTTT
many	TRBV18	TRBJ2-5	TRBD1	CASSVRDRAQETQYF	TGTGCCAGCTCAGTCCGGGACAGGGCTCAAGAGACCCAGTACTTC
-	TRBV6-2/TRBV6-3	TRBJ2-7	-	CASSYRLSYEQYF	TGTGCCAGCAGTTACAGGCTATCTTACGAGCAGTACTTC
many	TRBV5-1	TRBJ2-3	-	CASSPGVSDTQYF	TGCGCCAGCAGCCCCGGAGTTTCAGATACGCAGTATTTT
-	TRBV6-1	TRBJ1-6	-	CASSPPGGRVYNSPLHF	TGTGCCAGCAGCCCCCCGGGGGGGCGCGTCTATAATTCACCCCTCCACTTT
few	TRBV5-5	TRBJ2-1	TRBD2	CASSNWSGGPRNEQFF	TGTGCCAGCAGCAATTGGAGCGGGGGGCCTCGCAATGAGCAGTTCTTC
many	TRBV28	TRBJ2-5	-	CASSHGGSYQETQYF	TGTGCCAGCAGTCACGGAGGCTCGTACCAAGAGACCCAGTACTTC
-	TRBV5-1	TRBJ2-1	-	CASRRGEFGNEQFF	TGCGCCAGCAGGAGGGGGGAATTTGGCAATGAGCAGTTCTTC
-	TRBV5-1	TRBJ1-2	-	CASSFGGLQGGHGYTF	TGCGCCAGCAGCTTCGGGGGATTACAGGGAGGACATGGCTACACCTTC
-	TRBV5-1	TRBJ2-7	TRBD1	CASSSDRDYEQYF	TGCGCCAGCAGCTCAGACAGGGACTACGAGCAGTACTTC
-	TRBV20-1	TRBJ2-2	-	CSARDGLRDISTGELFF	TGCAGTGCTAGAGATGGACTCCGGGACATTTCCACCGGGGAGCTGTTTTTT
-	TRBV7-9	TRBJ1-5	TRBD1	CASSSPGEGTGVFGNQPQHF	TGTGCCAGCAGCTCCCCGGGCGAAGGGACAGGGGTCTTTGGGAATCAGCCCCAGCATTTT
-	TRBV5-1	TRBJ1-1	TRBD1	CASSLGAGGRGTEAFF	TGCGCCAGCAGCTTGGGGGCAGGGGGCCGGGGGACTGAAGCTTTCTTT